This T cell receptor beta chain is from a study of T cells in localized non-small cell lung cancer. Study-level points and caveats: Adjacent lung was found to contain a median about 50 of the top 100 tumor clones. Peak T cell clonality was found in uninvolved adjacent lung, exceeding tumor. Because researchers sequenced only one region of the tumor, heterogeneity is still possible.

CDR1 is WSHSY and CDR2 is SAAADI in the germline V gene. This CDR3 comprises 13 residues. Trimming cost V 7 bases and J 6 bases, with 13 bases left between them. This clone was seen a handful of times. Its antigen is not identified. Sequenced by immunoSEQ multiplex PCR; TCRdb stores in-frame clones only, minus some. The table lists about 79,000 clones, around four fifths of them singletons, with roughly 14% in the top ten. V is TRBV10-2 and J is TRBJ2-1; D unresolved. The TCR was taken from a female donor of 60 years or more with stage I lung adenocarcinoma. Sequenced here: peripheral blood, sampled before any cancer treatment. The DNA for the CDR3 is TGCGCCAGCACTTCCAGGTACGGCAATGAGCAGTTCTTC. Translated, it gives CASTSRYGNEQFF.